This TCR beta chain was identified in a study of CD8+CD57+ T cells in acquired aplastic anemia. Study-level information: Sorted CD4+ and CD8+ cells yielded DNA averaging about 3.2 ug.

This clonotype came up once. The junction departs from germline at one end; a sequencing error may be responsible. It was patients with CD8+CD57+ cell expansion by flow cytometry who were chosen for sequencing. It was genomic DNA that served as the template for profiling TCR beta VDJ and CDR3. One entry per CDR3 protein results from TCRdb running MiXCR on the reads. The table lists 270,000 or so distinct CDR3 sequences, around 82% of them singletons, with 40% to 50% in the top ten. The sequence was collected from a human donor with aplastic anemia. Input material: sorted CD4+, CD8+, or CD8+CD57+ T cells (not recorded which) from PBMCs.

In DNA form, the CDR3 reads TGTGCCAGCGGCGGAGCTGGGAAAGTTGAGAACTTC. Residues: CASGGAGKVENF. V is TRBV7-3 and J is TRBJ2-4; no firm D call. This CDR3 is built from 12 residues. Per germline, CDR1 SGHTA and CDR2 FQGTGA. Full variable domain (outside the CDR3, taken from reference TRBV7-3 and TRBJ2-4): GAGVSQTPSNKVTEKGKYVELRCDPISGHTALYWYRQSLGQGPEFLIYFQGTGAADDSGLPNDRFFAVRPEGSVSTLKIQRTERGDSAVYLCASGGAGKVENFGAGTRLSVL.